These T cell receptor beta chains were read from a single sample in a study of regulatory T cells in long-lasting Graves disease. MiXCR, applied by TCRdb to the multiplex PCR reads, yields one record per CDR3 protein. This sample has around 420,000 distinct CDR3 sequences; about a sixth occur once, and the top ten carry approximately 22%. The specimen comprised peripheral blood mononuclear cells (PBMCs), sampled at new diagnosis, from a patient treated with antithyroid drugs. The receptors derive from a female donor with Graves disease. Each CDR3 is given with its conserved first and last residue. The D gene is left open where the match is weak. Rows give clone size only sometimes, using once, few, many, or a class for an expanded clone.

D	V	J	size	CDR3	DNA
NA	TRBV7-9	TRBJ2-2	NA	CASTQTPNTGELFF	TGTGCCAGCACCCAGACCCCGAACACCGGGGAGCTGTTTTTT
NA	TRBV12-3/TRBV12-4	TRBJ1-1	many	CASSYTSQGTEAFF	TGTGCCAGCAGTTACACTTCCCAGGGCACTGAAGCTTTCTTT
TRBD2	TRBV27	TRBJ2-7	many	CASSRGGGREQYF	TGTGCCAGCAGTCGGGGGGGGGGCCGCGAGCAGTACTTC
TRBD2	TRBV6-5	TRBJ2-5	NA	CASSYSTLAETQYF	TGTGCCAGCAGTTACTCGACACTAGCGGAGACCCAGTACTTC
TRBD1	TRBV19	TRBJ1-4	NA	CASAGTANEKLFF	TGTGCCAGCGCTGGGACAGCTAATGAAAAACTGTTTTTT
NA	TRBV6-2/TRBV6-3	TRBJ1-2	few	CASSYSRSANYGYTF	TGTGCCAGCAGTTACTCGCGATCAGCTAACTATGGCTACACCTTC
NA	TRBV4-1	TRBJ2-1	many	CASSQDARRAHPHNEQFF	TGCGCCAGCAGCCAAGATGCCCGCAGGGCACACCCCCACAATGAGCAGTTCTTC
NA	TRBV5-1	TRBJ1-1	many	CASSLVGPNTEAFF	TGCGCCAGCAGCTTAGTCGGCCCGAACACTGAAGCTTTCTTT
NA	TRBV5-1	TRBJ2-2	many	CASSLFFSHTGELFF	TGCGCCAGCAGCTTGTTCTTTTCACACACCGGGGAGCTGTTTTTT
NA	TRBV7-2	TRBJ2-7	many	CASSLQGAGGPYEQYF	TGTGCCAGCAGCCTCCAGGGGGCGGGAGGGCCTTACGAGCAGTACTTC
TRBD1	TRBV5-5	TRBJ2-3	many	CASSSIRTGPDTQYF	TGTGCCAGCAGCTCAATCCGGACAGGGCCAGATACGCAGTATTTT
TRBD2	TRBV12-3/TRBV12-4	TRBJ2-1	NA	CASRPAERGSGERFF	TGTGCCAGCAGGCCGGCGGAGCGGGGCTCTGGTGAGCGGTTCTTC
TRBD2	TRBV13	TRBJ2-2	many	CASSFSLAGGTGELFF	TGTGCCAGCAGCTTTAGTCTAGCGGGAGGAACAGGGGAGCTGTTTTTT
NA	TRBV11-2	TRBJ1-2	NA	CASSSGSNYGNTF	TGTGCCAGCAGCTCCGGTTCTAACTATGGCAACACCTTC
NA	TRBV27	TRBJ2-6	NA	CASIFEGLGQSGANVLTF	TGTGCCAGCATCTTTGAGGGGCTAGGACAATCTGGGGCCAACGTCCTGACTTTC
TRBD2	TRBV7-3	TRBJ2-1	many	CASSVAGGPLNEQFF	TGTGCCAGCAGCGTCGCGGGGGGTCCTTTGAATGAGCAGTTCTTC
NA	TRBV20-1	TRBJ2-1	many	CSAPDNNEQFF	TGCAGTGCTCCTGACAACAATGAGCAGTTCTTC
TRBD2	TRBV3-1	TRBJ2-5	many	CASSRVGGNTKETQYF	TGTGCCAGCAGCCGGGTGGGGGGGAACACCAAAGAGACCCAGTACTTC
NA	TRBV28	TRBJ1-5	many	CASSLLGVNQPQHF	TGTGCCAGCAGTTTGCTCGGGGTCAATCAGCCCCAGCATTTT
NA	TRBV11-2	TRBJ2-2	NA	CASSRLRGVAGELFF	TGTGCCAGCAGCCGCCTCCGAGGTGTTGCCGGGGAGCTGTTTTTT
NA	TRBV9	TRBJ2-5	NA	CASSQTTRTGQETQYF	TGTGCCAGCAGCCAAACGACTAGGACTGGTCAAGAGACCCAGTACTTC
NA	TRBV6-5	TRBJ2-7	few	CASSYSPTGSSYEQYF	TGTGCCAGCAGTTACTCACCGACTGGGAGCTCCTACGAGCAGTACTTC
NA	TRBV20-1	TRBJ2-1	few	CSARDQGRGNEQFF	TGCAGTGCTAGAGATCAAGGAAGGGGCAATGAGCAGTTCTTC
NA	TRBV27	TRBJ1-5	many	CASSLRQDNQPQHF	TGTGCCAGCAGCTTGCGGCAGGATAATCAGCCCCAGCATTTT
NA	TRBV4-1	TRBJ1-1	few	CASSPFSLARDTEAFF	TGCGCCAGCAGCCCCTTTTCCCTAGCGCGGGACACTGAAGCTTTCTTT
NA	TRBV30	TRBJ1-5	many	CAWSWGENQPQHF	TGTGCCTGGAGTTGGGGGGAGAATCAGCCCCAGCATTTT
TRBD1	TRBV5-1	TRBJ1-4	many	CASGPTGTARSSNEKLFF	TGCGCCAGCGGCCCGACCGGGACAGCAAGGAGTTCGAATGAAAAACTGTTTTTT
NA	TRBV7-2	TRBJ1-5	NA	CASSLDTESVPWHF	TGTGCCAGCAGCTTAGATACGGAGTCGGTCCCCTGGCATTTT
NA	TRBV13	TRBJ1-4	many	CASSLGSSTAPNEKLFF	TGTGCCAGCAGCTTAGGTTCTTCGACGGCCCCGAATGAAAAACTGTTTTTT
NA	TRBV20-1	TRBJ2-1	few	CSATKDSNNEQFF	TGCAGTGCTACGAAGGACTCTAACAATGAGCAGTTCTTC
NA	TRBV6-1	TRBJ1-5	NA	CASSAPAGVSNQPQHF	TGTGCCAGCAGTGCCCCCGCCGGGGTCAGCAATCAGCCCCAGCATTTT